The TCR beta chain described here comes from a study of blood T cell repertoires in COVID-19 (TCRdb year 2020). With regard to the full study: Samples from collaborators originated in the United States, Italy and Spain and spanned both the acute and convalescent phases of COVID-19. Samples came from the ongoing ImmuneRACE study (first 160 participants) plus 1,254 subjects from 6 global collaborators. Sample metadata almost always included a de-identified subject ID, COVID-19 status, age in years and sex. The prospective study material was composed of cDNA or gDNA derived from T cells, B-cell-depleted T cells, or PBMCs. The repertoires were made available in a free public database intended to serve as a resource for research on the immune response to SARS-CoV-2. Subjects who had been exposed to COVID-19, were actively infected with it, or had recovered from it provided the deeply sampled blood TCRbeta repertoires that made up the dataset. Where available, HLA class I and class II types were taken from metadata supplied by the sample provider and were not determined by assay-based typing.

What the work shows at the level of the full study, not this receptor alone: How much clinical and demographic metadata was included differed by source and by participant, and the metadata was provided uncurated.

Participants in the prospective study were enrolled through a virtual design, were aged roughly 18 to 90 years, and lived in roughly 24 United States geographic areas. Cohort assignment in the prospective study relied on participant-reported clinical history from a screening survey and a study questionnaire. Recovered participants in ImmuneRACE Cohort 3 were defined as having two consecutive negative NP/OP PCR tests, clearance from a healthcare professional, or resolution of symptoms. In the prospective study, mobile phlebotomists collected whole blood, serum and a nasopharyngeal or oropharyngeal swab from each participant. Additional blood draws and questionnaires over an approximately 2-month period could optionally be provided by prospective study participants. Blood samples from the prospective study were shipped frozen or at room temperature prior to DNA extraction. Concerning this clone itself: Its binding antigen is unknown. Per-base qualities were not stored, and no clone one base away is much larger.

TCRbeta CDR3 regions were amplified from genomic DNA by means of the immunoSEQ Assay, a bias-controlled multiplex PCR. Per the source publication's procedure: The number of nucleated cells in each sample was estimated by amplification of reference gene primers within the assay. To quantify the absolute abundance of each unique TCRbeta CDR3 rearrangement, sequence reads were collapsed and filtered. For each sample, productive Simpson clonality was calculated by taking the square root of Simpson's diversity index across productive rearrangements. TCRdb obtained this table from immuneACCESS and retained in-frame rearrangements with V and J assigned. These tables miss some clones; where compared with another copy, unresolved V genes account for less than half of the shortfall, and the remainder is unexplained. V and J calls and clone size are those listed in that table; D and trimming were worked out from the DNA. The sample yields approximately 440,000 clones; about 90% were counted once. 0.7% of the sample is in the top ten clones.

Sequences were obtained from PBMCs or T cells enriched from blood (not recorded which). The TCR originated in a woman in her late teens or twenties who had recovered from COVID-19.

The CDR3 in this case is CASSPAPGGEQYF. The nucleotides are TGTGCCAGCAGCCCCGCACCAGGGGGCGAGCAGTACTTC. The V and J genes are TRBV7-9 and TRBJ2-7; TRBD1 lines up with 7 middle nucleotides. V has 5 bases trimmed and J has 6 bases trimmed; junction bases matching no gene number 7. The CDR3 contains 13 residues, cysteine and phenylalanine counted. Kept here is only the CDR3 DNA, which spans 39 bases and is read in frame from base 1. Per the germline V gene (reference sequence), SEHNR is the CDR1 and FQNEAQ is the CDR2. Extended through the reference TRBV7-9 and TRBJ2-7 proteins, this CDR3 yields the full variable domain: DTGVSQNPRHKITKRGQNVTFRCDPISEHNRLYWYRQTLGQGPEFLTYFQNEAQLEKSRLLSDRFSAERPKGSFSTLEIQRTEQGDSAMYLCASSPAPGGEQYFGPGTRLTVT.